Listed below are T cell receptor beta chains from one sample, sequenced in a study of blood T cell repertoires in COVID-19. Profiled with immunoSEQ multiplex PCR; TCRdb holds only in-frame clones, not every one. The top ten hold around 5% of the sample, which has about 320,000 clones, roughly 88% seen once. The sequencing input was PBMCs or T cells enriched from blood (not recorded which). These receptors were taken from a man in his thirties or forties who had recovered from COVID-19. The CDR3 runs from the conserved cysteine through the conserved F or W. Fields, in order: D gene, clone size, J gene, V gene, CDR3 protein, CDR3 DNA. D genes are given only for firm matches. For some rows the clone size is stated as once, few or many, or as a class when expanded; others skip it.

D: NA
size: NA
J: TRBJ2-7
V: TRBV18
CDR3: CASSPPGGYEQYF
DNA: TGTGCCAGCTCACCACCGGGGGGTTACGAGCAGTACTTC

D: NA
size: NA
J: TRBJ1-2
V: TRBV11-2
CDR3: CASSGTRRDGYTF
DNA: TGTGCCAGCAGCGGAACAAGGCGGGATGGCTACACCTTC

D: NA
size: NA
J: TRBJ1-1
V: TRBV9
CDR3: CASSSNREVTEAFF
DNA: TGTGCCAGCAGCTCCAACAGGGAAGTCACTGAAGCTTTCTTT

D: TRBD1
size: NA
J: TRBJ2-7
V: TRBV25-1
CDR3: CASSGSGTGGYEQYF
DNA: TGTGCCAGCAGTGGCTCCGGGACAGGGGGCTACGAGCAGTACTTC

D: TRBD1
size: NA
J: TRBJ2-2
V: TRBV10-2
CDR3: CASSRGTVNTGELFF
DNA: TGCGCCAGCAGTAGGGGGACAGTGAACACCGGGGAGCTGTTTTTT

D: TRBD1
size: NA
J: TRBJ1-4
V: TRBV9
CDR3: CASSTGQGNGEKLFF
DNA: TGTGCCAGCAGCACTGGACAGGGGAATGGTGAAAAACTGTTTTTT

D: NA
size: NA
J: TRBJ2-7
V: TRBV19
CDR3: CASSALTGARLYEQYF
DNA: TGTGCCAGTAGCGCCCTGACAGGCGCCAGGCTCTACGAGCAGTACTTC

D: TRBD2
size: NA
J: TRBJ2-7
V: TRBV10-3
CDR3: CAISESRRGDYEQYF
DNA: TGTGCCATCAGTGAGTCGCGGCGGGGGGACTACGAGCAGTACTTC

D: NA
size: NA
J: TRBJ2-5
V: TRBV24-1
CDR3: CATSDLGEEETQYF
DNA: TGTGCCACCAGTGATTTGGGAGAAGAAGAGACCCAGTACTTC

D: NA
size: NA
J: TRBJ1-6
V: TRBV3-1/TRBV3-2
CDR3: CASSQREVNSPLHF
DNA: TGTGCCAGCAGCCAAAGAGAGGTTAATTCACCCCTCCACTTT

D: TRBD2
size: once
J: TRBJ2-3
V: TRBV6-8
CDR3: CASSYPDDASGDTQYF
DNA: TGTGCCAGCAGTTACCCCGACGATGCTAGCGGGGATACGCAGTATTTT

D: TRBD2
size: NA
J: TRBJ2-2
V: TRBV28
CDR3: CASIGGGGGTGELFF
DNA: TGTGCCAGCATTGGCGGCGGGGGAGGCACCGGGGAGCTGTTTTTT

D: NA
size: once
J: TRBJ2-2
V: TRBV6-5
CDR3: CASSYIGAKAPGELFF
DNA: TGTGCCAGCAGTTACATTGGGGCCAAGGCGCCCGGGGAGCTGTTTTTT

D: TRBD2
size: once
J: TRBJ2-3
V: TRBV9
CDR3: CASSPRPLAGGSTDTQYF
DNA: TGTGCCAGCAGCCCCCGCCCACTAGCGGGGGGAAGCACAGATACGCAGTATTTT

D: NA
size: NA
J: TRBJ1-6
V: TRBV11-3
CDR3: CVGGCCHF
DNA: TGTGTCGGCGGGTGCTGCCACTTT

D: NA
size: once
J: TRBJ1-1
V: TRBV6-5
CDR3: CASRDPGVVNTEAFF
DNA: TGTGCCAGCAGAGACCCGGGAGTTGTGAACACTGAAGCTTTCTTT

D: NA
size: NA
J: TRBJ2-7
V: TRBV7-9
CDR3: CASSLWSSYEQYF
DNA: TGTGCCAGCAGCTTGTGGAGCTCCTACGAGCAGTACTTC

D: NA
size: NA
J: TRBJ1-3
V: TRBV30
CDR3: CAWSPFLTGYSGNTIYF
DNA: TGTGCCTGGAGTCCATTCTTGACAGGATACTCTGGAAACACCATATATTTT

D: TRBD1
size: NA
J: TRBJ2-1
V: TRBV9
CDR3: CASSVVDSRQGDEQFF
DNA: TGTGCCAGCAGCGTAGTTGATTCAAGACAGGGCGATGAGCAGTTCTTC

D: NA
size: NA
J: TRBJ1-6
V: TRBV5-5
CDR3: CASSFRLGQGSPLHF
DNA: TGTGCCAGCAGCTTCAGGCTGGGCCAGGGTTCACCCCTCCACTTT

D: NA
size: NA
J: TRBJ1-5
V: TRBV5-1
CDR3: CASSWQGYSNQPQHF
DNA: TGCGCCAGCAGCTGGCAGGGGTATAGCAATCAGCCCCAGCATTTT

D: NA
size: NA
J: TRBJ1-2
V: TRBV6-4
CDR3: CASSELAGAGGYTF
DNA: TGTGCCAGCAGTGAATTGGCAGGGGCAGGTGGCTACACCTTC

D: TRBD2
size: NA
J: TRBJ2-5
V: TRBV5-5
CDR3: CASSQTGGSETQYF
DNA: TGTGCCAGCAGCCAAACCGGGGGGTCGGAGACCCAGTACTTC

D: TRBD1
size: NA
J: TRBJ2-5
V: TRBV7-9
CDR3: CASSLGTGGAETQYF
DNA: TGTGCCAGCAGCTTAGGGACAGGGGGCGCAGAGACCCAGTACTTC